What follows are 13 T cell receptor beta chains derived from one specimen sequenced in a study of blood T cells in healthy people across ages. Primers used in a second PCR of about 6 to 11 cycles were a sample-barcoded 5' primer and a J-beta primer mix. TCRdb processed the 5' RACE reads anew with MiXCR; each CDR3 protein has one entry. The sample contains about 830,000 distinct CDR3 sequences, 55% to 65% of which appear only once. Sequencing used blood. The receptors come from a man aged 25-45 years in good health.

V is TRBV7-2 and J is TRBJ2-5; 11 bases map to TRBD2. In germline, CDR1 is SGHTA, CDR2 FQGNSA. Unmatched junction bases numbered 7, after V lost 5 bases and J lost 2 bases. This CDR3 is 16 amino acids long. CDR3 sequence: CASSTQLAGGQETQYF. CDR3 coding DNA: TGTGCCAGCAGCACCCAGTTAGCGGGGGGGCAAGAGACCCAGTACTTC.

V usage is TRBV14 and J usage is TRBJ2-7; a weak D match, TRBD1 (5 bases). The CDR3 extends over 15 amino acids. The germline V and J ends were trimmed by 2 bases and 0 bases, with 11 bases remaining between them. The germline V gene has CDR1 SGHDN and CDR2 FVKESK. The chain's CDR3 is CASSQKFGASYEQYF. The CDR3 nucleotides are TGTGCCAGCAGCCAAAAGTTTGGGGCCTCCTACGAGCAGTACTTC. Combining the CDR3 with reference TRBV14 and TRBJ2-7 gives the whole variable domain EAGVTQFPSHSVIEKGQTVTLRCDPISGHDNLYWYRRVMGKEIKFLLHFVKESKQDESGMPNNRFLAERTGGTYSTLKVQPAELEDSGVYFCASSQKFGASYEQYFGPGTRLTVT.

Here the CDR3 reads CSVEDPGTGDYNEQFF. CDR3 DNA: TGCAGCGTTGAGGACCCCGGGACAGGGGACTACAATGAGCAGTTCTTC. V is TRBV29-1 and J is TRBJ2-1, with 10 bases that match TRBD1. Germline V CDR1 and CDR2: SQVTM, ANQGSEA. This CDR3 spans 16 amino acids. After removal of 3 bases from V and 3 bases from J, the junction contained 8 bases not matched to a gene.

Concerning this clonotype itself: Germline is not matched at one junction end, which may reflect a read error. The chain links TRBV9 to TRBJ2-4, with 8 bases matching TRBD2. This CDR3 spans 14 amino acids. Germline assignment: CDR1 SGDLS and CDR2 YYNGEE. This CDR3 reads CAGSSNAGGNIQYF. CDR3 DNA: TGTGCCGGCAGCTCCAATGCGGGGGGAAACATTCAGTACTTC.

The J gene is TRBJ2-3, the V gene TRBV4-3, with D possibly TRBD2 on 7 matching bases. V was clipped by 4 bases and J by 1 base, with 27 bases between them. Looked up from germline, CDR1 is LGHNA and CDR2 is YSLEER. CDR3 length: 20 amino acids. The CDR3 sequence is CASSLLLSTGHRGGTDTQYF. CDR3 nucleotide sequence: TGCGCCAGCAGCCTCCTTTTATCAACGGGACACCGGGGGGGCACAGATACGCAGTATTTT.

Concerning this clonotype itself: At one of its ends the junction is not consistent with the germline gene, which may arise from a read error. CDR3 protein: CSAGDRGLFTEAFF. CDR3 nucleotides: TGCAGTGCTGGAGACAGGGGGCTTTTCACTGAAGCTTTCTTT. V is TRBV20-1 and J is TRBJ1-1; 10 nucleotides agree with TRBD1. Germline CDR1 is DFQATT and CDR2 is SNEGSKA (reference sequence). The CDR3 has 14 residues.

This chain joins TRBV12-3 or TRBV12-4 and TRBJ2-1; 7 positions match TRBD2. With V trimmed by 6 bases and J by 9 bases, 5 bases remained unmatched. The length of the CDR3 is 12 residues. The CDR3 spells CASRGEGVEQFF. CDR3 nucleotides: TGTGCCAGCAGGGGGGAGGGAGTTGAGCAGTTCTTC.

The chain employs TRBV28 and TRBJ1-3, with D possibly being TRBD1 (5 bases). This CDR3 region has 15 residues. CDR1 and CDR2 (germline): MDHEN, SYDVKM. Trimming removed 1 base from V and 3 bases from J, with 10 bases in between. The chain's CDR3 is CASSLSSRDGNTIYF. The CDR3 nucleotides are TGTGCCAGCAGTTTATCTAGCAGGGATGGAAACACCATATATTTT.

The CDR3 here is CASSQDQTSGGAETQYF. DNA of the CDR3: TGCGCCAGCAGCCAAGATCAAACTAGCGGGGGGGCCGAGACCCAGTACTTC. J is TRBJ2-7 and V is TRBV4-1; 13 nucleotides align to TRBD2. The end of the DNA aligns better with TRBJ2-5, so the J call may be wrong. Germline V gene data show CDR1 as MGHRA and CDR2 as YSYEKL. The CDR3 consists of 17 residues.

The chain has TRBV9 and TRBJ2-3; D is undetermined. Deletions cut 1 base from V and 2 bases from J, with 14 bases between. The CDR3 extends over 16 amino acids. From germline, CDR1 is SGDLS and CDR2 YYNGEE. CDR3 DNA sequence: TGTGCCAGCAGCGTATTCGGGCCACCTTACACAGATACGCAGTATTTT. As protein: CASSVFGPPYTDTQYF.

This sequence joins TRBV5-5 and TRBJ2-5; the D gene is possibly TRBD2 (5 bases). Trimming took 6 bases from V and 4 from J, leaving 7 bases between them. The germline gives CDR1 SGHKS, CDR2 YYEKEE (reference sequence). The CDR3 length is 11 residues. The CDR3 bases are TGTGCCAGCACCGAGGGAGAGACCCAGTACTTC. Translated: CASTEGETQYF. The whole variable domain, remainder taken from reference TRBV5-5 and TRBJ2-5, is DAGVTQSPTHLIKTRGQQVTLRCSPISGHKSVSWYQQVLGQGPQFIFQYYEKEERGRGNFPDRFSARQFPNYSSELNVNALLLGDSALYLCASTEGETQYFGPGTRLLVL.

V and J are TRBV7-2 and TRBJ1-5, with no clear D. Trimming stripped 5 bases from V and 3 bases from J, with 14 bases between. CDR3 size: 15 residues. Germline CDR1 is SGHTA and CDR2 is FQGNSA. As DNA, the CDR3 is TGTGCCAGCAGCCCCAGACACAGCTTCAATCAGCCCCAGCATTTT. Encoded protein: CASSPRHSFNQPQHF.

The chain has TRBV5-1 and TRBJ2-5; 7 nucleotides match TRBD1. The length of the CDR3 is 15 residues. Germline V gives CDR1 SGHRS, CDR2 YFSETQ. The junction had 7 bases not matched to a gene; V was cut back by 0 bases and J by 5 bases. The CDR3 loop is CASSLVRTGGETQYF. The CDR3 DNA follows: TGCGCCAGCAGCTTGGTTAGGACAGGCGGTGAGACCCAGTACTTC. Filled out from reference TRBV5-1 and TRBJ2-5, the complete variable domain reads KAGVTQTPRYLIKTRGQQVTLSCSPISGHRSVSWYQQTPGQGLQFLFEYFSETQRNKGNFPGRFSGRQFSNSRSEMNVSTLELGDSALYLCASSLVRTGGETQYFGPGTRLLVL.